This T cell receptor (beta chain) was found in a study of cytomegalovirus exposure and HLA in healthy donors. Study results and limitations: The finding came from a later analysis; first-cohort TCR clusters tended to co-occur in the 120 or so validation repertoires. TCR beta chains numbering some 160 were designated cytomegalovirus-associated.

To note about this clone: Its cognate antigen is unknown.

Only in-frame clones appear in the TCRdb table, and some are missing; sequencing was by immunoSEQ multiplex PCR. This table holds 250,000 to 350,000 clones, 70% to 90% found once. The V gene lost 1 base and the J gene lost 3 bases, with 14 bases spanning the gap. This CDR3 is built from 16 residues. Germline CDR1 and CDR2: SGHTA and FQGTGA. The chain has TRBV7-3 and TRBJ2-3; D is perhaps TRBD2 (6 bases). The TCR was taken from a woman younger than 35 in good health and CMV-seronegative. The sample consisted of PBMCs. Here the CDR3 DNA reads TGTGCCAGCAGCTTAAGTCGGGACGGAGGGACAGATACGCAGTATTTT. Translating it yields CASSLSRDGGTDTQYF.